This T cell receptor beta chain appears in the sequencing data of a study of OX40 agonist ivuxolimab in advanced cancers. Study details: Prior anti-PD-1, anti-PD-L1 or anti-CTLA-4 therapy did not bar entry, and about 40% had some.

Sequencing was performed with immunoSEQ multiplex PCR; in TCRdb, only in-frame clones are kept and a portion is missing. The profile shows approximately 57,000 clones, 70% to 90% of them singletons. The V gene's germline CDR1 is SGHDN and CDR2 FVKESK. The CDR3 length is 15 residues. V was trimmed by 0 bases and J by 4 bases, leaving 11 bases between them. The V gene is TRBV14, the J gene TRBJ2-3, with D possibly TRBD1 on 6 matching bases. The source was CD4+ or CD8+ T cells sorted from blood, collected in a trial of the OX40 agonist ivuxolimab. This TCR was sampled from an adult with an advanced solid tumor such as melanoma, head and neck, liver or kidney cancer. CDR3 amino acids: CASSQEQGRPDTQYF. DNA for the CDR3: TGTGCCAGCAGCCAAGAGCAGGGGAGACCAGATACGCAGTATTTT.